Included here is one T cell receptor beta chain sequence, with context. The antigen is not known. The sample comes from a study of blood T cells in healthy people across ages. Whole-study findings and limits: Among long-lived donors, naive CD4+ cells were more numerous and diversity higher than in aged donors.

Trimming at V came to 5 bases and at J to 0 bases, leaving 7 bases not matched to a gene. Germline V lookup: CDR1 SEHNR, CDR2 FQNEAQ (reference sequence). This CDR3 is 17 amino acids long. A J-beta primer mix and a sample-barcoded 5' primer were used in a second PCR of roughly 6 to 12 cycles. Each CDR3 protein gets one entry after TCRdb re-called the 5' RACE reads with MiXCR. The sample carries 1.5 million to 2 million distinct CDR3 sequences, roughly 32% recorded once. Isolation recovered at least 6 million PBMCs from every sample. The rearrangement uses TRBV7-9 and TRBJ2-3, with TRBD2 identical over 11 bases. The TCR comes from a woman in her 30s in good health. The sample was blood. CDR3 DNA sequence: TGTGCCAGCAGCCCTACTAGCGGGGGCCTGAGCACAGATACGCAGTATTTT. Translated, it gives CASSPTSGGLSTDTQYF.